This TCR beta chain comes out of a study of control samples from healthy donors and cancer patients. TCRdb's table, derived via immunoSEQ multiplex PCR, lists solely in-frame clones and lacks some. The sample has roughly 81,000 clones, 84% seen once. V was pared by 10 bases and J by 6 bases, with 24 bases between. The CDR3 spans 15 residues. The germline gives CDR1 SGHRS, CDR2 YFSETQ. The sequencing sample was made of PBMCs. The gene calls are TRBV5-1 and TRBJ2-3, with D hard to call. The TCR comes from a man in his fifties or sixties with head and neck cancer. The CDR3 protein is CAGRPGSSMLDTQYF. For the CDR3, the DNA is TGCGCCGGCCGACCGGGCAGCTCTATGTTGGATACGCAGTATTTT.